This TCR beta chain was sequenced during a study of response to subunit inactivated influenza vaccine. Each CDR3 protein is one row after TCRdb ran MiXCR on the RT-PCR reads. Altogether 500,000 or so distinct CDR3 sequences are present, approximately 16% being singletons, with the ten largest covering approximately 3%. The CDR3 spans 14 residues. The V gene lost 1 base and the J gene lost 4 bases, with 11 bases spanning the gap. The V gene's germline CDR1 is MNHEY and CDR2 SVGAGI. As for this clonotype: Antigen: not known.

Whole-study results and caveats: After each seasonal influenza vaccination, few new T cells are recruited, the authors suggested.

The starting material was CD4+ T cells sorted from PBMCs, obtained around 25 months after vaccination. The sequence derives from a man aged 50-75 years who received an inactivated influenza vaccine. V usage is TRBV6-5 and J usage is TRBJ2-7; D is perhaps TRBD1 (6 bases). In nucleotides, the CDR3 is TGTGCCAGCAGTTACTTCAGGGGAAGTTACGAGCAGTACTTC. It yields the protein CASSYFRGSYEQYF.